This T cell receptor (beta chain) was sequenced for a study of shared clonotypes between healthy human individuals. Study-wide context: Per donor, three plates held CD4 naive cells, three held CD4 memory, two held CD8 naive and one held CD8 memory.

Assay execution proceeded at the deep level. Produced via immunoSEQ multiplex PCR; TCRdb's table is partial and in-frame only. The sample lists more than 2 million clones, about 93% occurring once. Terminally differentiated effector memory CD45RA+ cells were excluded from the naive CD8 cells, which were CD45RO-negative and positively selected for CCR7. There are 14 residues in the CDR3. Looked up from germline, CDR1 is MNHEY and CDR2 is SVGAGI. Trimming took 2 bases from V and 0 from J, leaving 7 bases between them. Study-wide findings and caveats: Specimens sampled were limited to blood, with tissue repertoires likely differing.

For this clone: Antigen specificity is unknown.

Sequenced input: naive CD8+ T cells from PBMCs. The sequence came from a man younger than 35 in good health. Some clones in this sample may be carry-over from other donors' samples. V and J are TRBV6-5 and TRBJ1-2; D not resolved. The CDR3: CASSYRGSNYGYTF. In DNA form, the CDR3 reads TGTGCCAGCAGTTACCGGGGATCTAACTATGGCTACACCTTC.